These 24 T cell receptor beta chains originate from one sample sequenced in a study of a mutant IDH1 vaccine in newly diagnosed glioma. The time point was: week 23, last vaccination. Doses comprised 300 ug of mutant IDH1 20-mer peptide each, plus topical imiquimod. These receptors have no known antigen. Repertoires were generated with immunoSEQ multiplex PCR, while TCRdb's copy carries only in-frame clones and drops some. The sample lists more than 25,000 clones; over 75% were seen once. The specimen was PBMCs, collected from a glioma patient whose treatment included an IDH1 peptide vaccine. Receptors were obtained from a man aged 40-55 years with glioma.

This chain uses TRBV5-6 with TRBJ2-3; 11 bases fit TRBD2. CDR3 size: 16 residues. The V gene's germline CDR1 is SGHDT and CDR2 YYEEEE. Unmatched junction bases numbered 8, after V lost 4 bases and J lost 4 bases. The CDR3 protein is CASSGVAGGAPDTQYF. The CDR3 coding sequence is TGTGCCAGCAGCGGGGTAGCGGGGGGGGCCCCAGATACGCAGTATTTT.

This rearrangement joins TRBV4-3 to TRBJ2-1; tentatively, D is TRBD2 (6 bases). The V and J ends lost 0 bases and 7 bases respectively, with 10 bases between them. CDR3 length: 14 residues. Germline CDR1 and CDR2: LGHNA and YSLEER. The chain's CDR3 is CASSQDTSRNEQFF. CDR3 DNA: TGCGCCAGCAGCCAAGATACTAGCCGGAATGAGCAGTTCTTC.

This chain links TRBV5-6 with TRBJ1-1; the D gene is possibly TRBD1 (5 bases). Germline V gives CDR1 SGHDT, CDR2 YYEEEE. Trimming took off 0 bases at V and 7 bases at J, with 10 bases between the two ends. CDR3 length: 13 residues. CDR3 protein: CASSLGVGVEAFF. DNA for the CDR3: TGTGCCAGCAGCTTGGGGGTAGGGGTTGAAGCTTTCTTT. The full variable domain, in which reference TRBV5-6 and TRBJ1-1 provide the parts outside the CDR3, is DAGVTQSPTHLIKTRGQQVTLRCSPKSGHDTVSWYQQALGQGPQFIFQYYEEEERQRGNFPDRFSGHQFPNYSSELNVNALLLGDSALYLCASSLGVGVEAFFGQGTRLTVV.

The chain uses TRBV6-5 and TRBJ2-3; 7 bases are a match to TRBD2. V dropped 2 bases and J dropped 2; count of bases not matched to a gene: 7. Germline lookup yields CDR1 MNHEY and CDR2 SVGAGI. This CDR3 spans 16 amino acids. DNA for the CDR3: TGTGCCAGCAGTTACGGGGGAGCGGGGAACACAGATACGCAGTATTTT. This gives the protein CASSYGGAGNTDTQYF.

The V call is TRBV30, the J call TRBJ2-1, with D uncertain. The CDR3 sequence is 16 residues long. Germline values: CDR1 GTSNPN, CDR2 SVGIG (reference sequence). V was shortened by 5 bases and J by 1 base, with 18 bases between the two germline ends. The CDR3 DNA is TGTGCCTGGGGTGCGCAACGGAGCTCTTCCTACAATGAGCAGTTCTTC. Translating it yields CAWGAQRSSSYNEQFF.

This sequence joins TRBV5-1 and TRBJ1-4; D call uncertain. The CDR3 length is 15 residues. V lost 3 bases, J lost 4 bases, and 13 bases lay in between. Looked up from germline, CDR1 is SGHRS and CDR2 is YFSETQ. The CDR3 protein is CASSSTLGINEKLFF. CDR3 DNA sequence: TGCGCCAGCAGCTCCACCCTCGGGATTAATGAAAAACTGTTTTTT.

The CDR3 sequence is CASSLTGDQPQHF. The CDR3 DNA follows: TGTGCCAGCAGCTTGACAGGGGACCAGCCCCAGCATTTT. The genes are TRBV7-2 and TRBJ1-5, with 8 bases fitting TRBD1. The CDR3 is made up of 13 amino acids. V gave up 3 bases and J gave up 7 bases; unmatched junction bases: 2. CDR1 is SGHTA and CDR2 is FQGNSA in the germline V gene.

DNA of the CDR3: TGTGCCAGCAGTTTGCGCCCCTCTCGAGGGCGGTGGGAAAAACTGTTTTTT. This codes for CASSLRPSRGRWEKLFF. The rearrangement uses TRBV28 and TRBJ1-4; D is undetermined. The CDR3 length is 17 residues. V was trimmed by 3 bases and J by 8 bases, leaving 22 bases between them. Germline CDR1 is MDHEN and CDR2 is SYDVKM.

This chain links TRBV4-2 with TRBJ1-3; D is uncertain. Trimming cost V 0 bases and J 0 bases, with 6 bases left between them. In germline, CDR1 is LGHNA, CDR2 YNFKEQ. CDR3 size: 15 residues. As DNA, the CDR3 is TGTGCCAGCAGCCAAGAGTCGGCCTCTGGAAACACCATATATTTT. Amino acid sequence: CASSQESASGNTIYF.

The rearrangement uses TRBV6-4 and TRBJ2-1; 11 bases agree with TRBD2. Germline CDR1 MRHNA, CDR2 SNTAGT. CDR3 length: 19 amino acids. The V gene end was trimmed by 5 bases and the J gene end by 1 base; junction bases not matched to a gene: 13. CDR3 residues: CASSPGELAGVGSYNEQFF. Written as DNA, the CDR3 is TGTGCCAGCAGTCCCGGGGAACTAGCGGGAGTTGGGTCCTACAATGAGCAGTTCTTC.

The V and J genes are TRBV30 and TRBJ2-3, with a weak D call TRBD2 (5 bases). The CDR3 spans 13 residues. Per germline, CDR1 GTSNPN and CDR2 SVGIG (reference sequence). Trimming removed 3 bases from V and 4 bases from J, with 11 bases in between. CDR3 nucleotides: TGTGCCTGGAGGAGGCTGAGGGCAGATACGCAGTATTTT. The encoded protein is CAWRRLRADTQYF.

V and J are TRBV7-3 and TRBJ1-1, with TRBD1 as a possible D gene (5 bases). The germline V and J ends were trimmed by 2 bases and 0 bases, with 7 bases remaining between them. This CDR3 spans 14 amino acids. Germline V CDR1 and CDR2: SGHTA, FQGTGA. Here the CDR3 reads CASSLDRVNTEAFF. The CDR3 DNA sequence: TGTGCCAGCAGCTTAGACAGAGTGAACACTGAAGCTTTCTTT.

This clone was counted between two and nine times. This chain joins TRBV7-9 and TRBJ2-7; 7 bases map to TRBD1. The CDR3 length is 13 residues. Unmatched junction bases numbered 2, after V lost 3 bases and J lost 3 bases. Germline CDR1 is SEHNR and CDR2 is FQNEAQ (reference sequence). CDR3 sequence: CASSFRDSYEQYF. The CDR3 DNA is TGTGCCAGCAGCTTCCGGGACAGCTACGAGCAGTACTTC.

The chain is built from TRBV19 and TRBJ2-5; possible D gene TRBD1, 5 bases. V was pared by 10 bases and J by 5 bases, with 17 bases between. The germline gives CDR1 LNHDA, CDR2 SQIVND (reference sequence). The CDR3 totals 13 residues. The CDR3 coding sequence is TGTGCCACCTCACAGGCCCTGGGTGAGACCCAGTACTTC. It translates to CATSQALGETQYF.

The genes are TRBV2 and TRBJ2-1, with 9 bases aligning to TRBD2. The length of the CDR3 is 16 residues. Trimming cost V 2 bases and J 7 bases; bases outside gene matches: 9. Germline V gives CDR1 SNHLY, CDR2 FYNNEI. This CDR3 is CASSEYRASGINEQFF. The CDR3 nucleotides read TGTGCCAGCAGTGAATATAGGGCTAGCGGGATAAATGAGCAGTTCTTC.

J is TRBJ1-2 and V is TRBV27; no clear D gene. This CDR3 is built from 11 residues. V gave up 1 base and J gave up 3 bases, with 0 bases separating them. Germline CDR1 is MNHEY and CDR2 is SMNVEV (reference sequence). CDR3 coding DNA: TGTGCCAGCAGTTTATACTATGGCTACACCTTC. It is translated as CASSLYYGYTF.

The chain has TRBV13 and TRBJ2-3; 8 positions agree with TRBD2. Germline V gene lookup returns CDR1 PRHDT and CDR2 FYEKMQ (reference sequence). The ends lost 4 bases at V and 1 base at J; junction bases unmatched: 4. The CDR3 has 15 residues. DNA for the CDR3: TGTGCCAGCAGCTCGGGAGGGTGGGGCACAGATACGCAGTATTTT. This encodes CASSSGGWGTDTQYF.

This clone came up once. The chain links TRBV7-3 to TRBJ2-1, with D perhaps matching TRBD1 (6 bases). Germline CDR1 SGHTA, CDR2 FQGTGA. The V and J ends lost 5 bases and 13 bases respectively, with 15 bases between them. CDR3 length: 12 amino acids. CDR3 nucleotide sequence: TGTGCCAGCAGCGCGTACAGGGAAGATCAGTTCTTC. As protein: CASSAYREDQFF.

This chain joins TRBV7-9 and TRBJ2-7, with 7 bases identical to TRBD1. The germline V gene has CDR1 SEHNR and CDR2 FQNEAQ (reference sequence). J was trimmed by 1 base and V by 4 bases; bases with no gene match: 13. CDR3 length: 17 amino acids. The CDR3 DNA reads TGTGCCAGCAGCTCCGCCTACCTCGGGACAGATTCCTACGAGCAGTACTTC. Its translation is CASSSAYLGTDSYEQYF.

CDR3 residues: CASSLFPATTNEKLFF. DNA of the CDR3: TGTGCCAGCAGTTTATTCCCAGCCACAACTAATGAAAAACTGTTTTTT. The chain recombines TRBV28 with TRBJ1-4; no reliable D call. The length of the CDR3 is 16 residues. CDR1 is MDHEN and CDR2 is SYDVKM in the germline V gene. V lost 1 base, J lost 0 bases, and 9 bases lay in between.

CDR3 bases: TGTGCCAGCCGACGACGCGGTCTTAACTATGGCTACACCTTC. Amino acid sequence: CASRRRGLNYGYTF. This chain connects TRBV6-5 to TRBJ1-2, with unresolved D. CDR1 and CDR2 from the germline V gene are MNHEY and SVGAGI. Trimming removed 8 bases at V and 1 base at J, with 14 bases between. The CDR3 runs to 14 residues.

The chain employs TRBV9 and TRBJ2-1; D might be TRBD1 (5 bases). Germline assignment: CDR1 SGDLS and CDR2 YYNGEE. Between the trimmed V and J ends, which lost 4 bases and 5 bases, there was a span of 19 bases. CDR3 length: 16 amino acids. In nucleotides, the CDR3 is TGTGCCAGCAGCCGAAGTGGCACTCAGGGTAACAATGAGCAGTTCTTC. Translated: CASSRSGTQGNNEQFF.

This chain connects TRBV15 to TRBJ1-4; possible D gene TRBD1, 5 bases. Trimming took off 5 bases at V and 0 bases at J, with 7 bases between the two ends. This CDR3 contains 14 residues. Germline CDR1 LNHNV, CDR2 YYDKDF (reference sequence). This CDR3 reads CATSQGATNEKLFF. CDR3 DNA: TGTGCCACCAGCCAGGGAGCAACTAATGAAAAACTGTTTTTT.

The V call is TRBV20-1, the J call TRBJ2-1, with D unclear. The germline gives CDR1 DFQATT, CDR2 SNEGSKA (reference sequence). The CDR3 length is 11 residues. V was cut by 0 bases and J by 4 bases, with 1 base left in between. Here the CDR3 DNA reads TGCAGTGCTAGAGATTACAATGAGCAGTTCTTC. Its translation: CSARDYNEQFF.